One sample yielded the 32 T cell receptor beta chains listed below, sequenced in a study of low-dose radiotherapy and immunotherapy resistance in tumors (dated by TCRdb to between 2021 and 2024). The instrument given in TCRdb is Illumina HiSeq 2500. First-strand cDNA was synthesized using Superscript III and a set of TRAV- and TRBV-specific primers, so that both TCRalpha and TCRbeta chains were covered. A roughly 20-cycle PCR with Phusion amplified the TCRs, pairing a constant-region primer with the adapter that was attached to the V primers. TCRdb reran the public reads through fastp at Q25 and MiXCR, keeping productive beta chains. Each CDR3 protein appears once, grouped with its most common genes and DNA. The table for this sample lists around 58,000 distinct CDR3 sequences; 23% of them were counted only once. The ten biggest clones cover under 7% of the sample. The time point label on this specimen signifies: after trial treatment. Sample treatment or condition, as interpreted from the label and publication: LDRT plus nivolumab, ipilimumab, low-dose cyclophosphamide and aspirin (RACIN trial).

Specimen: PBMCs, collected after low-dose radiotherapy plus immunotherapy. These TCRs come from a male donor with prostate cancer.

As for this clonotype: This sequence is one base from a far larger clone and is likely a read error. V and J are TRBV13 and TRBJ1-4; D remains ambiguous. Germline V CDR1 and CDR2: PRHDT, FYEKMQ (reference sequence). There are 14 residues in the CDR3. CDR3: CATSVGLFNVKLFF. For the CDR3, the DNA is TGTGCCACTTCCGTTGGACTGTTTAATGTAAAACTGTTTTTT. Using reference TRBV13 and TRBJ1-4 for the parts outside the CDR3, the full variable domain is AAGVIQSPRHLIKEKRETATLKCYPIPRHDTVYWYQQGPGQDPQFLISFYEKMQSDKGSIPDRFSAQQFSDYHSELNMSSLELGDSALYFCATSVGLFNVKLFFGSGTQLSVL.

With respect to this clonotype: With a far larger clone one base away, a read error is the likely cause. No conserved phenylalanine or tryptophan ends this CDR3, so it is likely a read error. V and J are TRBV13 and TRBJ2-5; D is possibly TRBD2 (6 bases). Trimming left V 5 bases short and J 0 bases short, with 7 bases between. The germline CDR1 and CDR2 sequences are PRHDT and FYEKMQ (reference sequence). This CDR3 has 13 amino acids. CDR3 bases: TGTGCCAGCAGCCGGGACTACCAAGAGACCCAGTACCTC. Residues: CASSRDYQETQYL.

This clonotype was recorded many times. CDR3 in amino acids: CSARDRASKYF. CDR3 in DNA: TGCAGTGCTAGAGATCGGGCTAGCAAGTACTTC. The J gene is TRBJ2-7, the V gene TRBV20-1, with D perhaps TRBD2 (5 bases). CDR1 is DFQATT and CDR2 is SNEGSKA in the germline V gene (reference sequence). The CDR3 length is 11 residues. V lost 0 bases and J 11 bases, leaving 11 bases between the germline ends.

The table lists this clonotype with many counts. This sequence joins TRBV3-1 and TRBJ2-6; D unresolved. V was pared by 0 bases and J by 0 bases, with 18 bases between. This CDR3 has 20 amino acids. The germline gives CDR1 LGHDT, CDR2 YNNKEL (reference sequence). Here the CDR3 reads CASSQDRVGHRNSGANVLTF. The DNA for the CDR3 is TGTGCCAGCAGCCAAGATCGCGTTGGCCATAGAAACTCTGGGGCCAACGTCCTGACTTTC.

This clonotype has a count of ten or more. The V call is TRBV11-1, the J call TRBJ2-3; a possible D gene is TRBD2 (5 bases). The germline gives CDR1 SGHAT, CDR2 FQDESV (reference sequence). V lost 2 bases and J 3 bases, leaving 12 bases between the germline ends. This CDR3 spans 15 amino acids. The CDR3 sequence is CASSLISGGTDTQYF. The CDR3 DNA reads TGTGCCAGCAGCTTAATCTCGGGCGGGACAGATACGCAGTATTTT.

This clonotype was counted many times. The chain employs TRBV19 and TRBJ1-1; TRBD1 matches at 7 bases. CDR3 length: 15 residues. Germline V lookup: CDR1 LNHDA, CDR2 SQIVND (reference sequence). Trimming took 6 bases from V and 1 from J; bases not matched to a gene: 8. CDR3 in DNA: TGTGCCAGTAGCACCGGACAGGTTTGGAACACTGAAGCTTTCTTT. Protein sequence: CASSTGQVWNTEAFF.

Concerning this clonotype itself: With only one base between it and a far larger clone, this is likely a read error. The chain carries TRBV13 and TRBJ2-4, with D possibly matching TRBD1 (6 bases). The germline V gene has CDR1 PRHDT and CDR2 FYEKMQ (reference sequence). The CDR3 runs 14 residues. V dropped 9 bases and J dropped 13 bases, with 25 bases sitting between them. CDR3 sequence reads: CASNRAGRYNEQYF. The CDR3 DNA is TGTGCCAGTAACAGGGCGGGCAGATACAATGAGCAGTACTTC.

This clonotype was counted ten times or more. The rearrangement joins TRBV6-2 or TRBV6-3 to TRBJ2-5; 8 bases line up with TRBD2. The CDR3 covers 18 residues. V shed 6 bases, J shed 8 bases, and the junction held 23 bases outside the gene matches. Germline V gene sequence: CDR1 MNHEY, CDR2 SVGEGT. CDR3 amino acids: CASSLKPPTSASKSTQYF. As DNA, the CDR3 is TGTGCCAGCAGCCTTAAGCCCCCGACTAGCGCGAGCAAGAGCACCCAGTACTTC.

This clonotype was recorded many times. The V gene is TRBV12-3 or TRBV12-4, the J gene TRBJ2-7; 12 positions agree with TRBD2. This CDR3 is built from 15 residues. J lost 3 bases, V lost 4 bases, and 4 bases had no gene match. The chain's CDR3 is CASSSSGGGFYEQYF. CDR3 DNA sequence: TGTGCCAGCAGTTCTAGCGGGGGGGGATTCTACGAGCAGTACTTC.

This clonotype was counted many times. This chain links TRBV6-1 with TRBJ2-5, with 7 nucleotides matching TRBD1. CDR3 size: 17 residues. The V segment lost 2 bases and the J segment 1 base; nucleotides outside the gene matches: 10. Germline loops: CDR1 MNHNS, CDR2 SASEGT. This chain's CDR3 is CASSELLGTAAQETQYF. CDR3 sequence (DNA): TGTGCCAGCAGTGAACTATTGGGGACAGCTGCCCAAGAGACCCAGTACTTC.

The chain has TRBV18 and TRBJ2-1; tentative D call: TRBD1 (6 bases). With 0 bases removed from V and 0 bases from J, the gap between germline ends came to 9 bases. The CDR3 is 16 amino acids. The germline V gene has CDR1 KGHSH and CDR2 LQKENI. The CDR3 sequence: CASSPPQGLSYNEQFF. The CDR3, as DNA: TGTGCCAGCTCACCACCCCAGGGGCTCTCCTACAATGAGCAGTTCTTC.

In its sample, this clonotype was seen many times. The rearrangement links TRBV6-6 to TRBJ2-7; D unclear. CDR3 size: 13 residues. From germline, CDR1 is MNHNY and CDR2 SVGAGI (reference sequence). The V and J ends lost 7 bases and 0 bases respectively, with 10 bases between them. CDR3 in amino acids: CASNLGRSYEQYF. For the CDR3, the DNA is TGTGCCAGCAATCTCGGGCGCTCCTACGAGCAGTACTTC.

This clonotype has at least ten counts. The chain carries TRBV24-1 and TRBJ2-3; 13 bases map to TRBD2. CDR1 and CDR2 (germline): KGHDR, SFDVKD. The J segment lost 4 bases and the V segment lost 4 bases, leaving 4 bases of the junction unmatched. This CDR3 comprises 16 residues. The CDR3 loop is CATSDRTSGGADTQYF. CDR3 coding DNA: TGTGCCACCAGTGACCGGACTAGCGGGGGTGCAGATACGCAGTATTTT.

Notes on this clonotype: A far larger clone is one base from this, pointing to a likely read error. The CDR3 loop is CASSSGYNEQYF. The CDR3 coding sequence is TGTGCCAGCAGTTCCGGGTACAATGAGCAGTACTTC. The V gene is TRBV28, the J gene TRBJ2-7; no firm D call. V was pared by 4 bases and J by 7 bases, with 11 bases between. The CDR3 contains 12 residues. Germline loops: CDR1 MDHEN, CDR2 SYDVKM.

The chain recombines TRBV5-1 with TRBJ2-4, with D uncertain. The CDR3 has 15 residues. V was trimmed by 6 bases and J by 1 base, leaving 14 bases between them. The V gene's germline CDR1 is SGHRS and CDR2 YFSETQ. The CDR3 protein is CASKYTWWAKNIQYF. The CDR3 DNA sequence: TGCGCCAGCAAGTATACGTGGTGGGCCAAAAACATTCAGTACTTC. The variable domain in full, with the rest retrieved from reference TRBV5-1 and TRBJ2-4, is KAGVTQTPRYLIKTRGQQVTLSCSPISGHRSVSWYQQTPGQGLQFLFEYFSETQRNKGNFPGRFSGRQFSNSRSEMNVSTLELGDSALYLCASKYTWWAKNIQYFGAGTRLSVL.

Ten or more counts support this clonotype. The chain couples TRBV6-5 to TRBJ2-2; 8 bases align to TRBD1. The germline V gene encodes CDR1 MNHEY and CDR2 SVGAGI. This CDR3 is 16 amino acids long. V lost 6 bases, J lost 0 bases, and 6 bases stayed unmatched. CDR3 region: CASRGAGGANTGELFF. CDR3 DNA sequence: TGTGCCAGCAGAGGAGCAGGGGGCGCGAACACCGGGGAGCTGTTTTTT.

Many counts were recorded for this clonotype. The V and J genes are TRBV7-9 and TRBJ2-3; 8 bases line up with TRBD1. Losses at the gene ends were 3 bases for V and 4 bases for J; bases not matched to a gene: 6. CDR3 size: 15 residues. Germline V gene data show CDR1 as SEHNR and CDR2 as FQNEAQ (reference sequence). This chain's CDR3 is CASSFDRGTSDTQYF. For the CDR3, the DNA is TGTGCCAGCAGCTTCGACAGGGGAACGTCAGATACGCAGTATTTT.

The table lists this clonotype with many counts. The J gene is TRBJ2-1, the V gene TRBV2; D is perhaps TRBD1 (5 bases). The germline CDR1 and CDR2 sequences are SNHLY and FYNNEI. The CDR3 contains 15 residues. Trimming took off 0 bases at V and 6 bases at J, with 12 bases between the two ends. CDR3 DNA: TGTGCCAGCAGTGAAGCGGGGCGCCCTGGCAATGAGCAGTTCTTC. This codes for CASSEAGRPGNEQFF.

The chain carries TRBV5-1 and TRBJ1-4; D remains ambiguous. CDR1 SGHRS and CDR2 YFSETQ come from the germline V gene. The CDR3 sequence is 14 residues long. Trimming took off 4 bases at V and 8 bases at J, with 15 bases between the two ends. The CDR3 sequence is CASSHQSTAEKLFF. In DNA form, the CDR3 reads TGCGCCAGCAGCCACCAATCGACGGCGGAAAAACTGTTTTTT.

This chain links TRBV7-2 with TRBJ2-7; D may correspond to TRBD1 or TRBD2 (5 bases each). The CDR3 runs to 14 residues. V dropped 5 bases and J dropped 2 bases, with 13 bases sitting between them. CDR1 and CDR2 from the germline V gene are SGHTA and FQGNSA. The CDR3 spells CASSPPGRAYEQYF. As DNA, the CDR3 is TGTGCCAGCAGCCCCCCGGGACGGGCCTACGAGCAGTACTTC.

In its sample, this clonotype was seen many times. The chain joins TRBV10-1 to TRBJ2-1; D might be TRBD1 (5 bases). The V and J ends lost 4 bases and 4 bases respectively, with 8 bases between them. The CDR3 is 13 residues long. The germline V gene has CDR1 WNHNN and CDR2 SYGVQD (reference sequence). CDR3 amino acids: CASSAYRYNEQFF. CDR3 DNA: TGCGCCAGCAGTGCTTACAGGTACAATGAGCAGTTCTTC.

The sample holds a few counts of this clonotype. CDR3 nucleotides: TGCAGTGCCCAGGGACAGGGGCCTTTCGAGCAGTACTTC. This gives the protein CSAQGQGPFEQYF. V is TRBV20-1 and J is TRBJ2-7; 10 nucleotides match TRBD1. Germline CDR1 and CDR2: DFQATT and SNEGSKA (reference sequence). This CDR3 has 13 amino acids. V lost 6 bases, J lost 6 bases, and 8 bases stayed unmatched.

V and J are TRBV7-2 and TRBJ1-6, with a weak D call TRBD1 (6 bases). Germline V CDR1 and CDR2: SGHTA, FQGNSA. The length of the CDR3 is 14 residues. Trimming removed 3 bases from V and 6 bases from J, with 9 bases in between. This chain's CDR3 is CASSFQGSNSPLHF. CDR3 in DNA: TGTGCCAGCAGCTTCCAGGGGTCTAATTCACCCCTCCACTTT.

V is TRBV7-9 and J is TRBJ1-1; 8 bases fit TRBD1. Germline trimming cut 5 bases from V and 0 bases from J; bases unmatched to any gene: 14. CDR3 length: 18 amino acids. CDR1 is SEHNR and CDR2 is FQNEAQ in the germline V gene (reference sequence). This chain's CDR3 is CASSPPPGQGGVNTEAFF. The CDR3, as DNA: TGTGCCAGCAGCCCTCCCCCCGGACAGGGTGGGGTGAACACTGAAGCTTTCTTT.

This clonotype appeared many times. This chain connects TRBV7-2 to TRBJ1-1; perhaps TRBD1 as D (5 bases). Trimming took 3 bases from V and 4 from J, leaving 9 bases between them. The germline V gene encodes CDR1 SGHTA and CDR2 FQGNSA. This CDR3 has 13 amino acids. The CDR3 DNA reads TGTGCCAGCAGCTTGACGGGGCCCACTGAAGCTTTCTTT. Protein sequence: CASSLTGPTEAFF.

In its sample, this clonotype was seen many times. This sequence joins TRBV12-3 or TRBV12-4 and TRBJ2-3; D call uncertain. V was trimmed by 3 bases and J by 2 bases, leaving 15 bases between them. The CDR3 length is 16 residues. Here the CDR3 reads CASSFVLAQDTDTQYF. The CDR3 DNA reads as TGTGCCAGCAGTTTCGTATTAGCCCAAGACACAGATACGCAGTATTTT.

This clonotype appeared many times. The chain combines TRBV5-1 with TRBJ2-4; D tentatively reads TRBD1 or TRBD2 (6 bases each). The CDR3 is made up of 15 amino acids. V was pared by 4 bases and J by 3 bases, with 14 bases between. CDR1 SGHRS and CDR2 YFSETQ come from the germline V gene. Here the CDR3 DNA reads TGCGCCAGCAGCGTACAGGAGGGGGGCAAAAACATTCAGTACTTC. It codes for CASSVQEGGKNIQYF.

This clonotype was seen at least ten times. The V and J genes are TRBV7-6 and TRBJ2-7; 8 bases agree with TRBD2. The CDR3 covers 15 residues. With V trimmed by 1 base and J by 4 bases, 6 bases remained unmatched. CDR1 is SGHVS, CDR2 FNYEAQ, per germline. In nucleotides, the CDR3 is TGTGCCAGCAGCTTAGACGGGACTAGGGGGTACGAGCAGTACTTC. Translating gives CASSLDGTRGYEQYF.

This clonotype was picked up many times. The CDR3 protein is CASSSPGRSYEQYF. Written as DNA, the CDR3 is TGTGCCAGCAGCTCCCCGGGGAGGTCCTACGAGCAGTACTTC. This chain connects TRBV7-2 to TRBJ2-7, with D perhaps matching TRBD2 (6 bases). The CDR3 totals 14 residues. With 4 bases removed from V and 1 base from J, the gap between germline ends came to 11 bases. Germline lookup yields CDR1 SGHTA and CDR2 FQGNSA.

This chain joins TRBV6-2 or TRBV6-3 and TRBJ2-2; 9 bases line up with TRBD2. This CDR3 is 16 amino acids long. Unmatched junction bases numbered 18, after V lost 7 bases and J lost 12 bases. CDR1 is MNHEY, CDR2 SVGEGT, per germline. CDR3: CASTRRGGLSEGQLFF. The DNA of the CDR3 is TGTGCCAGCACCCGGCGGGGGGGACTATCCGAGGGGCAGCTGTTTTTT.

This clonotype has only one observation. A read error is likely here: a far larger clone is one base away. The chain combines TRBV3-1 with TRBJ2-7; the D gene is possibly TRBD2 (6 bases). This CDR3 is 14 amino acids long. Looked up from germline, CDR1 is LGHDT and CDR2 is YNNKEL (reference sequence). The germline V and J ends were trimmed by 4 bases and 7 bases, with 17 bases remaining between them. CDR3 residues: CASSLGDFYNEQYF. The CDR3 region has the DNA TGTGCCAGCAGCCTTGGGGACTTCTACAATGAGCAGTACTTC.

This clonotype was observed many times. V usage is TRBV4-2 and J usage is TRBJ1-5; a weak D match, TRBD1 (5 bases). CDR3 length equals 15 residues. Germline V lookup: CDR1 LGHNA, CDR2 YNFKEQ. V gave up 0 bases and J gave up 0 bases, with 6 bases separating them. The CDR3 nucleotides are TGTGCCAGCAGCCAAGATCAGGGTAGCAATCAGCCCCAGCATTTT. Protein: CASSQDQGSNQPQHF.